What follows are 19 T cell receptor beta chains derived from one specimen sequenced in a study of blood T cells in healthy people across ages (dated by TCRdb to between 2015 and 2016). Libraries were made using 5' RACE. The run used an Illumina HiSeq 2500. A second PCR of roughly 7 to 11 cycles was performed with a sample-barcoded 5' primer and a J-beta primer mix. The public sequencing data were trimmed at Q25 with fastp and processed into clonotypes with MiXCR by TCRdb, which kept only in-frame beta chains. Entries that share a CDR3 protein sequence are merged under the most common genes and DNA. The table for this sample lists about a million distinct CDR3 sequences; roughly 52% of them were counted only once. The top ten clones comprise around an eighth of the sample. The specimen was blood. The receptors originated from a young man in good health.

This clonotype was found a few times. The chain links TRBV6-6 to TRBJ2-5; 9 nucleotides align to TRBD1. The J call may be wrong; the DNA end is better matched by TRBJ2-7. The CDR3 spans 14 residues. Looked up from germline, CDR1 is MNHNY and CDR2 is SVGAGI (reference sequence). Here the CDR3 reads CASIIRQGENEQYF. For the CDR3, the DNA is TGTGCCAGCATTATACGACAGGGGGAAAACGAGCAGTACTTC.

This clonotype was found a few times. The chain carries TRBV4-3 and TRBJ2-7; D uncertain. Per the germline V gene, CDR1 is LGHNA and CDR2 is YSLEER. The V gene lost 4 bases and the J gene lost 5 bases, with 12 bases spanning the gap. CDR3 length equals 13 residues. In DNA, the CDR3 is TGCGCCAGCAGCCCCCGTCCCCTCCACGAGCAGTACTTC. Translation: CASSPRPLHEQYF.

The rearrangement uses TRBV2 and TRBJ1-4, with 9 positions matching TRBD1. Per germline, CDR1 SNHLY and CDR2 FYNNEI. This CDR3 is 16 amino acids long. V was clipped by 5 bases and J by 2 bases; unmatched bases: 6. CDR3 amino acids: CASSLQGAKTNEKLFF. CDR3 nucleotides: TGTGCCAGCAGTCTACAGGGGGCAAAGACTAATGAAAAACTGTTTTTT.

This clonotype was seen a few times. The chain uses TRBV7-9 and TRBJ1-6, with 8 bases fitting TRBD1. Germline CDR1 SEHNR, CDR2 FQNEAQ (reference sequence). CDR3 length: 14 residues. The V gene end was trimmed by 4 bases and the J gene end by 7 bases; junction bases not matched to a gene: 3. As DNA, the CDR3 is TGTGCCAGCAGCTCCCGGGACAGGAATTCACCCCTCCACTTT. This gives the protein CASSSRDRNSPLHF.

V gene TRBV4-3 combines with J gene TRBJ2-4, with 9 bases fitting TRBD2. Gene TRBJ2-7 matches the end of the DNA better, so the J call may be wrong. The length of the CDR3 is 15 residues. Looked up from germline, CDR1 is LGHNA and CDR2 is YSLEER. The CDR3 sequence: CASSQDSGGSYEQYF. The CDR3 DNA is TGCGCCAGCAGCCAAGATAGCGGGGGTTCCTACGAGCAGTACTTC.

The chain joins TRBV5-1 to TRBJ2-7; 7 bases fit TRBD2. With 6 bases clipped from V and 0 bases from J, the junction kept 12 bases outside the gene matches. The CDR3 runs to 16 residues. From germline, CDR1 is SGHRS and CDR2 YFSETQ. The CDR3 sequence is CASTREAGDISYEQYF. CDR3 DNA: TGCGCCAGCACCCGTGAGGCGGGGGATATCTCCTACGAGCAGTACTTC.

The chain uses TRBV5-1 and TRBJ2-1, with a tentative D call TRBD2 (6 bases). CDR3 length: 15 amino acids. CDR1 and CDR2 (germline): SGHRS, YFSETQ. V lost 7 bases, J lost 4 bases, and 18 bases lay in between. The CDR3 region is CASETGDSIYNEQFF. CDR3 nucleotides: TGCGCCAGCGAGACGGGGGACTCAATTTACAATGAGCAGTTCTTC.

This clonotype was recorded a few times. CDR3 protein: CASSYDPSGGSLSYEQYF. Here the CDR3 DNA reads TGTGCCAGCAGTTACGACCCTAGCGGGGGGTCCCTCTCCTACGAGCAGTACTTC. The chain couples TRBV6-2 or TRBV6-3 to TRBJ2-7; 11 bases match TRBD2. This CDR3 spans 18 amino acids. Trimming cost V 2 bases and J 0 bases; bases outside gene matches: 9. CDR1 is MNHEY, CDR2 SVGEGT, per germline.

This sequence joins TRBV4-2 and TRBJ2-1; 14 positions agree with TRBD2. V gave up 4 bases and J gave up 9 bases; unmatched junction bases: 8. Germline CDR1 reads LGHNA; CDR2 reads YNFKEQ. The CDR3 has 16 amino acids. This CDR3 reads CASSPLTSGGEIEQFF. As DNA, the CDR3 is TGTGCCAGCAGCCCTTTGACTAGCGGGGGGGAAATTGAGCAGTTCTTC.

This clonotype was seen only a few times. The chain has TRBV9 and TRBJ1-1, with D unresolved. Deletions cut 3 bases from V and 5 bases from J, with 14 bases between. The CDR3 totals 14 residues. The germline CDR1 and CDR2 sequences are SGDLS and YYNGEE. The CDR3 DNA reads as TGTGCCAGCAGCGAGTCGGGGTTCGGTACTGAAGCTTTCTTT. Protein: CASSESGFGTEAFF.

This clonotype has more than one count but fewer than ten. The chain employs TRBV18 and TRBJ2-3; D may correspond to TRBD1 or TRBD2 (5 bases each). V was cut by 3 bases and J by 10 bases, with 14 bases left in between. The CDR3 has 13 amino acids. Germline lookup yields CDR1 KGHSH and CDR2 LQKENI. CDR3 sequence: CASSPLKMGAQYF. Here the CDR3 DNA reads TGTGCCAGCTCACCCCTAAAGATGGGGGCGCAGTATTTT.

A single count supports this clonotype. V and J are TRBV7-9 and TRBJ1-1; 8 bases align to TRBD1. Trimming took 5 bases from V and 3 from J; bases not matched to a gene: 5. Germline values: CDR1 SEHNR, CDR2 FQNEAQ (reference sequence). The CDR3 has 14 residues. In nucleotides, the CDR3 is TGTGCCAGCAGCAGGGGACAGGACGACACTGAAGCTTTCTTT. It specifies CASSRGQDDTEAFF.

Written as DNA, the CDR3 is TGTGCCAGCAGCAACCAACAGGGGGCACAAACAGATACGCAGTATTTT. It specifies CASSNQQGAQTDTQYF. V gene TRBV11-1 combines with J gene TRBJ2-3; 9 nucleotides match TRBD1. This CDR3 comprises 16 residues. CDR1 and CDR2 (germline): SGHAT, FQDESV (reference sequence). Unmatched junction bases numbered 9, after V lost 5 bases and J lost 3 bases.

This clonotype came up a few times. This chain connects TRBV4-1 to TRBJ2-1; 10 bases line up with TRBD1. Unmatched junction bases numbered 7, after V lost 3 bases and J lost 5 bases. This CDR3 is 16 amino acids long. Germline V lookup: CDR1 MGHRA, CDR2 YSYEKL. The CDR3 is CASSHLRQGAHNEQFF. The CDR3 bases are TGCGCCAGCAGCCACCTGCGACAGGGGGCCCACAATGAGCAGTTCTTC.

This clonotype has just a few counts. The V call is TRBV20-1, the J call TRBJ2-3; possibly TRBD1 for D (5 bases). The CDR3 has 15 amino acids. Trimming stripped 1 base from V and 0 bases from J, with 11 bases between. Germline loops: CDR1 DFQATT, CDR2 SNEGSKA (reference sequence). The CDR3 DNA reads as TGCAGTGCTAGAGTTCCCTGGGGCAGCACAGATACGCAGTATTTT. It codes for CSARVPWGSTDTQYF.

A few counts support this clonotype. The rearrangement links TRBV24-1 to TRBJ2-7; D is ambiguous. The CDR3 is 13 residues long. Germline assignment: CDR1 KGHDR and CDR2 SFDVKD. Trimming pared 2 bases from V and 2 bases from J, leaving 6 bases between. The CDR3 DNA reads TGTGCCACCAGTGATTCCAGAGCCTACGAGCAGTACTTC. Amino acids: CATSDSRAYEQYF.

This clonotype was observed a handful of times. V is TRBV21-1 and J is TRBJ1-4. TRBV21-1 is a pseudogene segment. The CDR3 loop spans 18 amino acids. This CDR3 is CASPFNRRCSPTNEKLFF. The CDR3 DNA sequence: TGTGCCAGCCCCTTTAATCGCCGTTGCTCTCCAACTAATGAAAAACTGTTTTTT.

This clonotype was observed a single time. A read error may produce the germline difference seen at one junction end. The chain uses TRBV6-5 and TRBJ2-3, with no clear D. CDR1 and CDR2 (germline): MNHEY, SVGAGI. The CDR3 spans 15 residues. The CDR3 sequence is CAISEIQGRPDTQYF. The CDR3, as DNA: TGTGCCATCAGTGAGATCCAAGGACGGCCAGATACGCAGTATTTT.

This clonotype was seen repeatedly, ten times or more. This chain links TRBV10-3 with TRBJ2-5; D is ambiguous. This CDR3 is built from 12 residues. The ends were cut back, 8 bases at V and 5 bases at J, with 12 bases in the middle. Germline V gene lookup returns CDR1 ENHRY and CDR2 SYGVKD. The CDR3 sequence is CAIGGSVETQYF. CDR3 bases: TGTGCCATCGGCGGAAGTGTGGAGACCCAGTACTTC.